One T cell receptor beta chain is described in this entry. Its antigen remains unidentified. This record belongs to a study of cytomegalovirus exposure and HLA in healthy donors. It was with 60 Vbeta and 13 Jbeta primers that the PCR ran. Sequenced by immunoSEQ multiplex PCR; TCRdb stores in-frame clones only, minus some. In all, the sample yields 74,000 or so clones. Study-level findings and limits: Later analysis suggested links between common viral pathogens and several top significant clusters.

Source material: PBMCs. The TCR was taken from a woman aged 55-75 years in good health and CMV-seronegative.

The CDR3 loop reads CASRYQENTEAFF. CDR3 nucleotides: TGTGCCAGCAGGTACCAGGAGAACACTGAAGCTTTCTTT. This chain uses TRBV11-2 with TRBJ1-1; D gene ambiguous. Trimming left V 6 bases short and J 1 base short, with 9 bases between. The CDR3 has 13 amino acids. Germline assignment: CDR1 SGHAT and CDR2 FQNNGV.